The source of this T cell receptor (beta chain) is a study of Ad26.COV2.S vaccination and SARS-CoV-2 variants. TCRdb's copy holds only in-frame clones and misses some; the assay was immunoSEQ multiplex PCR. This sample has roughly 330,000 clones, with almost 90% found just once. Described treatment: approximately 18 received Ad26.COV2.S at low or high dose, single or two shots; about 5 received placebo; per-sample allocation not given. Material that was analyzed had been drawn on day 63 after the first vaccine or placebo injection. Material: peripheral blood, obtained in a trial of Ad26.COV2.S vaccine versus placebo. The clonotype comes from a person between 18 and 60 years old who received the Ad26.COV2.S COVID-19 vaccine or a placebo.

CDR3 protein: CASSLSGEVGGTQYF. As DNA, the CDR3 is TGTGCCAGCAGCTTATCAGGGGAGGTAGGAGGGACCCAGTACTTC. J is TRBJ2-5 and V is TRBV7-9; D is tentatively TRBD1 or TRBD2 (6 bases each). The germline V gene encodes CDR1 SEHNR and CDR2 FQNEAQ (reference sequence). The germline V and J ends were trimmed by 2 bases and 7 bases, with 17 bases remaining between them. The CDR3 is made up of 15 amino acids.